The clone carrying this T cell receptor beta chain has just one count. This sample was taken from a study of blood T cell repertoires in COVID-19. Study information: The origin of the acute and convalescent COVID-19 samples was the United States, Italy and Spain. Nucleic acid was either cDNA or gDNA, and it came from T cells, B-cell-depleted T cells, or PBMCs.

CDR1 LNHDA and CDR2 SQIVND come from the germline V gene (reference sequence). The germline V and J ends were trimmed by 6 bases and 0 bases, with 12 bases remaining between them. This CDR3 region has 14 residues. Original handling: Amplified reference gene primers provided the basis for estimating nucleated cell counts. The table came from immunoSEQ multiplex PCR; TCRdb's copy has only in-frame clones and leaves some out. V and J calls plus clone size are reproduced from that table; the DNA served to infer D and trimming. The sample lists over 200,000 clones; around 86% were seen once. The chain is built from TRBV19 and TRBJ2-7, with D maybe TRBD1 (6 bases). This TCR was sampled from a human donor in a cohort sampled during active COVID-19. Sequenced sample: peripheral blood. The CDR3 loop reads CASSAGQSSYEQYF. The CDR3 DNA is TGTGCCAGTAGCGCCGGACAGAGCTCCTACGAGCAGTACTTC.